This T cell receptor (beta chain) was documented in a study of shared clonotypes between healthy human individuals. Study context: Each donor had three CD4 naive, three CD4 memory, two CD8 naive and one CD8 memory plate. Overall study findings and caveats: Represented diversity (both genetic and exposure-history) was limited by the small number of donors. Clonotypes shared by all four sorted-subset donors had higher generation probabilities than non-shared clonotypes.

The data were produced by immunoSEQ multiplex PCR, yet TCRdb's version contains in-frame clones alone and is incomplete. The profile shows some 2 million clones, roughly 94% of them singletons. Naive CD8 cells lacked CD45RO, underwent positive selection for CCR7 and left out terminally differentiated effector memory CD45RA+ cells. This clone was detected only once. Its target is unknown. Per the germline V gene, CDR1 is SGHNT and CDR2 is YYREEE (reference sequence). Trimming stripped 3 bases from V and 7 bases from J, with 8 bases between. The CDR3 runs 11 residues. V and J are TRBV5-4 and TRBJ2-7, with D unclear. The specimen sequenced was naive CD8+ T cells sorted from blood. This receptor was taken from a man in his late teens or twenties in good health. CDR3 protein: CASSSTEEQYF. The CDR3 bases are TGTGCCAGCAGCTCGACCGAAGAGCAGTACTTC.